This T cell receptor (beta chain) was captured in a study of blood T cells in healthy people across ages. Study-wide findings and caveats: CMV status of donors was not determined, possibly confounding expanded clonotype changes. PBMC samples, being unsorted, prevented any conclusive comparison of naive and antigen-experienced cells.

Comments on this clonotype: Its antigen is not identified.

Sample-barcoded 5' priming and a J-beta primer mix drove a second PCR of roughly 7 to 11 cycles. TCRdb reprocessed the 5' RACE reads with MiXCR, giving one entry per CDR3 protein. Counted here are roughly 1,500,000 distinct CDR3 sequences, around 42% occurring once; the ten biggest clones make up under 8%. The TCR sequence derives from a woman aged 18-30 years in good health. Sequenced material: blood.

The CDR3 bases are TGTGCCTGGATTATCGCGGGGGGGAGCTACAATGAGCAGTACTTC. Protein sequence: CAWIIAGGSYNEQYF. The genes are TRBV30 and TRBJ2-1; 9 nucleotides align to TRBD2. The J call may be wrong; the DNA end is better matched by TRBJ2-7. Germline V gives CDR1 GTSNPN, CDR2 SVGIG (reference sequence). CDR3 length: 15 residues.